This record looks at one T cell receptor beta chain sequence and its context. Its antigen is not known. This CDR3 is built from 15 residues. The V segment lost 6 bases and the J segment 2 bases; nucleotides outside the gene matches: 7. The germline gives CDR1 SGHDN, CDR2 FVKESK. Using immunoSEQ multiplex PCR, the repertoire was profiled, and TCRdb retains in-frame clones only, with some absent. The data show about 160,000 clones, roughly nine tenths seen once. The data derive from a study of T cell responses to AZD1222 COVID-19 vaccine. Study-level findings and limits: Donor demographics were predominantly white British with a female majority; clonal diversity may be underestimated. Recipients of AZD1222 seropositive at baseline numbered only 6 or 7.

V is TRBV14 and J is TRBJ2-1; 7 nucleotides line up with TRBD1. Sequenced here: peripheral blood, sampled on day 0 of AZD1222 vaccination. This TCR was recovered from an adult in good health. For the CDR3, the DNA is TGTGCCAGCAGTCACAACAGGGGCACCTACAATGAGCAGTTCTTC. As protein: CASSHNRGTYNEQFF.